Given below is one T cell receptor (beta chain) in context. Original processing methods: Amplification from reference gene primers served as the basis for estimated nucleated cell counts. Clones were read by immunoSEQ multiplex PCR, and TCRdb kept only the in-frame ones, dropping some. V, J and clone size were drawn from that table, and D and trimming were deduced from the DNA. Seen here are about 220,000 clones, less than 90% observed once, and the top ten hold 4% to 6%. The germline gives CDR1 SGHTA, CDR2 FQGNSA. The CDR3 covers 14 residues. The V gene end was trimmed by 5 bases and the J gene end by 5 bases; junction bases not matched to a gene: 4. These data come from a study of blood T cell repertoires in COVID-19. Overall study context: Acute-phase and convalescent COVID-19 samples originated in the United States, Italy and Spain. T cells, B-cell-depleted T cells, or PBMCs provided the cDNA or gDNA that served as material.

The chain uses TRBV7-2 and TRBJ2-3, with 10 bases that match TRBD2. This clonotype originated in a woman aged 55-70 years who had recovered from COVID-19. Sequencing used peripheral blood. The CDR3 DNA reads TGTGCCAGCAGCCCCTCTAGCGGGGGAGATACGCAGTATTTT. Translation: CASSPSSGGDTQYF.